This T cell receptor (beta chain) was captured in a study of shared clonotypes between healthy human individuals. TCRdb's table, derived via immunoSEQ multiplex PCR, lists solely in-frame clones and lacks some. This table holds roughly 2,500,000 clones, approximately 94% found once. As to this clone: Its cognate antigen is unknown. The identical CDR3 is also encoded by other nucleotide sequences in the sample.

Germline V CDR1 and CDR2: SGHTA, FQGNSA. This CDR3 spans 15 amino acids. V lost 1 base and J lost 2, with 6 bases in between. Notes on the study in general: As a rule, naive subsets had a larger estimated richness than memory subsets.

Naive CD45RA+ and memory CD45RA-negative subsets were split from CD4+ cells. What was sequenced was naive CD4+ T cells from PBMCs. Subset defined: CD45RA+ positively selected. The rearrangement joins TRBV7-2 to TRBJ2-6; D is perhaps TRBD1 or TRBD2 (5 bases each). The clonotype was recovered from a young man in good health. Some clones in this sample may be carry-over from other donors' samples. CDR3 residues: CASSLGGAGANVLTF. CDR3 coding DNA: TGTGCCAGCAGCTTAGGAGGGGCTGGGGCCAACGTCCTGACTTTC.